The 10 T cell receptor beta chains in this list originate from one sample, sequenced in a study of cytomegalovirus exposure and HLA in healthy donors. Researchers ran the PCR with 60 Vbeta and 13 Jbeta primers. TCRdb keeps only in-frame clones here, not all; method: immunoSEQ multiplex PCR. The top ten clones hold approximately 6% of a sample with about 180,000 clones, about 79% of them seen once. The sample was PBMCs. These receptors were collected from a man aged 35 to 55 in good health and CMV-seropositive.

The chain uses TRBV15 and TRBJ2-1; 11 bases match TRBD2. The length of the CDR3 is 16 residues. Losses at the gene ends were 1 base for V and 10 bases for J; bases not matched to a gene: 9. Germline V gene lookup returns CDR1 LNHNV and CDR2 YYDKDF (reference sequence). This CDR3 is CATSRVDSGRAREQFF. CDR3 nucleotide sequence: TGTGCCACCAGCAGAGTGGATAGCGGGAGGGCCAGGGAGCAGTTCTTC.

The chain couples TRBV11-1 to TRBJ2-1, with TRBD2 matching 13 bases. Losses at the gene ends were 1 base for V and 1 base for J; bases not matched to a gene: 7. The CDR3 runs to 19 residues. The germline CDR1 and CDR2 sequences are SGHAT and FQDESV (reference sequence). This chain's CDR3 is CASSLVLGLAGMSYNEQFF. For the CDR3, the DNA is TGTGCCAGCAGCTTAGTGCTGGGACTAGCGGGAATGTCCTACAATGAGCAGTTCTTC.

The chain has TRBV7-3 and TRBJ2-2; D perhaps matches TRBD2 (6 bases). CDR3 length equals 14 residues. Between the trimmed V and J ends, which lost 4 bases and 4 bases, there was a span of 10 bases. CDR1 SGHTA and CDR2 FQGTGA come from the germline V gene. The CDR3 DNA sequence: TGTGCCAGCAGCTCCGGGACTTCCACCGGGGAGCTGTTTTTT. It is translated as CASSSGTSTGELFF. Full variable domain (rest looked up from reference TRBV7-3 and TRBJ2-2): GAGVSQTPSNKVTEKGKYVELRCDPISGHTALYWYRQSLGQGPEFLIYFQGTGAADDSGLPNDRFFAVRPEGSVSTLKIQRTERGDSAVYLCASSSGTSTGELFFGEGSRLTVL.

The chain has TRBV9 and TRBJ1-6; no clear D. The V end was cut by 0 bases, the J end by 13 bases, with 11 bases between. This CDR3 contains 13 residues. Germline assignment: CDR1 SGDLS and CDR2 YYNGEE. CDR3 sequence: CASSVVEGMPLHF. Written as DNA, the CDR3 is TGTGCCAGCAGCGTAGTCGAGGGTATGCCCCTCCACTTT.

The chain employs TRBV6-6 and TRBJ2-1, with 8 bases lining up with TRBD2. CDR3 size: 14 residues. Germline trimming cut 0 bases from V and 7 bases from J; bases unmatched to any gene: 2. The germline V gene encodes CDR1 MNHNY and CDR2 SVGAGI (reference sequence). The CDR3 DNA sequence: TGTGCCAGCAGTTACTCCGCGGGAGGAAATGAGCAGTTCTTC. As protein: CASSYSAGGNEQFF.

J is TRBJ2-1 and V is TRBV6-1, with 14 positions matching TRBD2. The CDR3 spans 15 residues. Germline V gene data show CDR1 as MNHNS and CDR2 as SASEGT. V was clipped by 4 bases and J by 10 bases; unmatched bases: 6. CDR3 protein: CASSGGLAGAREQFF. The CDR3 DNA follows: TGTGCCAGCAGTGGGGGACTAGCGGGAGCTAGGGAGCAGTTCTTC.

A single count supports this clone. The chain is built from TRBV28 and TRBJ2-5, with a tentative D call TRBD1 (5 bases). CDR3 length: 15 residues. Germline loops: CDR1 MDHEN, CDR2 SYDVKM. Trimming shortened V by 3 bases and J by 5 bases, and 16 bases separated the two germline ends. DNA of the CDR3: TGTGCCAGCAGTTTGGTCTCAGGGTCCCGGGAGACCCAGTACTTC. Its protein product is CASSLVSGSRETQYF.

The chain couples TRBV4-1 to TRBJ2-2; the match to TRBD2 covers 11 bases. CDR1 MGHRA and CDR2 YSYEKL come from the germline V gene. Unmatched junction bases numbered 8, after V lost 4 bases and J lost 4 bases. The CDR3 totals 17 residues. CDR3 DNA: TGCGCCAGCAGCCGCCCCACCGGGACTAGCGGCACCGGGGAGCTGTTTTTT. Translated: CASSRPTGTSGTGELFF.

The rearrangement joins TRBV10-2 to TRBJ2-3; no reliable D call. The CDR3 is 13 residues long. Germline V gene sequence: CDR1 WSHSY, CDR2 SAAADI. The germline V and J ends were trimmed by 4 bases and 1 base, with 6 bases remaining between them. The CDR3 is CASSGRGTDTQYF. In DNA, the CDR3 is TGCGCCAGCAGTGGTCGGGGCACAGATACGCAGTATTTT.

The count of this clone is one. V gene TRBV5-1 combines with J gene TRBJ1-4; 8 bases map to TRBD1. Germline assignment: CDR1 SGHRS and CDR2 YFSETQ. V was clipped by 4 bases and J by 7 bases; unmatched bases: 12. CDR3 size: 16 residues. The CDR3 loop is CASSPGQEAMGEKLFF. The CDR3 bases are TGCGCCAGCAGCCCGGGACAGGAGGCGATGGGTGAAAAACTGTTTTTT.